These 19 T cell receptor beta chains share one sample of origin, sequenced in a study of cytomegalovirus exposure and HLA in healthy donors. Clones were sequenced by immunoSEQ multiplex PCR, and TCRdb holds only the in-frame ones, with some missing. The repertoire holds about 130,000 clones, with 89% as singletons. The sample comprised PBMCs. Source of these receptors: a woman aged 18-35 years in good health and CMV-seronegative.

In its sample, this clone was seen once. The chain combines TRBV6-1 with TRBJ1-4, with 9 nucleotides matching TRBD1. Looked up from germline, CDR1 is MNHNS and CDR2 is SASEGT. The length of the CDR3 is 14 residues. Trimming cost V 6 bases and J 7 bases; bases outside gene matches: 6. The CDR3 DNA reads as TGTGCCAGCAGGGACGGGACAGGGAGTGAAAAACTGTTTTTT. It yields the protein CASRDGTGSEKLFF.

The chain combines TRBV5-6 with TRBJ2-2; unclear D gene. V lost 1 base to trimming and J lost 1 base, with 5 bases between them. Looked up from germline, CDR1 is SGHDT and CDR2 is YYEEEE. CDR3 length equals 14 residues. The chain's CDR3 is CASSLRENTGELFF. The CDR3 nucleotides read TGTGCCAGCAGCTTGCGAGAGAACACCGGGGAGCTGTTTTTT. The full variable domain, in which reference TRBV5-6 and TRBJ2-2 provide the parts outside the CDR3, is DAGVTQSPTHLIKTRGQQVTLRCSPKSGHDTVSWYQQALGQGPQFIFQYYEEEERQRGNFPDRFSGHQFPNYSSELNVNALLLGDSALYLCASSLRENTGELFFGEGSRLTVL.

The CDR3 protein is CASSYGTANTEAFF. The CDR3, as DNA: TGTGCCAGCAGCTACGGGACAGCGAACACTGAAGCTTTCTTT. The chain is built from TRBV5-4 and TRBJ1-1; 7 positions agree with TRBD1. The CDR3 spans 14 residues. V trimming: 3 bases; J trimming: 1 base; junction bases outside the gene matches: 3. Germline V gene lookup returns CDR1 SGHNT and CDR2 YYREEE (reference sequence).

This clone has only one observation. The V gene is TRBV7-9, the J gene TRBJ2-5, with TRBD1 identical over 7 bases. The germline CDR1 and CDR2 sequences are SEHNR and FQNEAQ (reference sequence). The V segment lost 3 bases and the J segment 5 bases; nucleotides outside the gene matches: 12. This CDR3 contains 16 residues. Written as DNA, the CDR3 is TGTGCCAGCAGCTTCCCCCCGACAGGGCATGGGGAGACCCAGTACTTC. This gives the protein CASSFPPTGHGETQYF.

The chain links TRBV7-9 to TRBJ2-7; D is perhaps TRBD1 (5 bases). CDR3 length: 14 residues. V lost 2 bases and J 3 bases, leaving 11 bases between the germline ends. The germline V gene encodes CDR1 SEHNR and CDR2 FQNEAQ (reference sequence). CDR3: CASSLHSRDYEQYF. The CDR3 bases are TGTGCCAGCAGCTTACATAGCAGGGACTACGAGCAGTACTTC.

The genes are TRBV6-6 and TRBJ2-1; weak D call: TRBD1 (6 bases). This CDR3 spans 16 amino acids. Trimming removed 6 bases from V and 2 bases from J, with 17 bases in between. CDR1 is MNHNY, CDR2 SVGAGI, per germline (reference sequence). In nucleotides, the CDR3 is TGTGCCAGCAGGTCGACAGGATCGGCAGCCTACAATGAGCAGTTCTTC. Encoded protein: CASRSTGSAAYNEQFF.

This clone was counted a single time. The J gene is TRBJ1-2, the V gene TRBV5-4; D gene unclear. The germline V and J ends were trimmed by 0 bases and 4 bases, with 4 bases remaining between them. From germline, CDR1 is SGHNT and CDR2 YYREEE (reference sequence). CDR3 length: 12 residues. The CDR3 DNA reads TGTGCCAGCAGCTTGGACATCTATGGCTACACCTTC. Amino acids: CASSLDIYGYTF. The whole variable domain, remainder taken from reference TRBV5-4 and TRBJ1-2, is ETGVTQSPTHLIKTRGQQVTLRCSSQSGHNTVSWYQQALGQGPQFIFQYYREEENGRGNFPPRFSGLQFPNYSSELNVNALELDDSALYLCASSLDIYGYTFGSGTRLTVV.

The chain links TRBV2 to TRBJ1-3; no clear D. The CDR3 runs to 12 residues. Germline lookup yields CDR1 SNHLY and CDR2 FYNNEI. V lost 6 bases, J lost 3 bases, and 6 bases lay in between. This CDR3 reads CASRESGNTIYF. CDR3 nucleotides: TGTGCCAGCAGGGAGAGTGGAAACACCATATATTTT.

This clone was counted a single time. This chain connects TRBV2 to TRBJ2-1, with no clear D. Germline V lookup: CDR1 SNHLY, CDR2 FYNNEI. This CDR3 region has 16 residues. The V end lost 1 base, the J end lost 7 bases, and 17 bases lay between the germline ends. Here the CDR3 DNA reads TGTGCCAGCAGTGAAGGCGGAAACTTTCCTATGAATGAGCAGTTCTTC. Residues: CASSEGGNFPMNEQFF.

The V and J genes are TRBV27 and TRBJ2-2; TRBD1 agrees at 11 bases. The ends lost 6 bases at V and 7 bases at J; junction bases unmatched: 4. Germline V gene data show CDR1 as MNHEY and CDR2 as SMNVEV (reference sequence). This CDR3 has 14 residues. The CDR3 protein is CASRDRGRGGELFF. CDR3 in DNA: TGTGCCAGCAGGGACAGGGGGCGAGGCGGGGAGCTGTTTTTT.

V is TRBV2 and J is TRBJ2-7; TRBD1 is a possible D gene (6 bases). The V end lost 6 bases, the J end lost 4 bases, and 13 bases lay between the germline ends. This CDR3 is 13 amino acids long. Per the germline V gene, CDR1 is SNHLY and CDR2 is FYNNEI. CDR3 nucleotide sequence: TGTGCCAGCAGAGACCAACAGGGTTACGAGCAGTACTTC. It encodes CASRDQQGYEQYF.

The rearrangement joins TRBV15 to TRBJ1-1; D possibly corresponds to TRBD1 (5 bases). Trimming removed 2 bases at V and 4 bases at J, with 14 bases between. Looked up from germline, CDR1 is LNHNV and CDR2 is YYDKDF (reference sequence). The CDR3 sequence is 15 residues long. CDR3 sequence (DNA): TGTGCCACCAGCAGATACTCAGGGATAAGCACTGAAGCTTTCTTT. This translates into CATSRYSGISTEAFF.

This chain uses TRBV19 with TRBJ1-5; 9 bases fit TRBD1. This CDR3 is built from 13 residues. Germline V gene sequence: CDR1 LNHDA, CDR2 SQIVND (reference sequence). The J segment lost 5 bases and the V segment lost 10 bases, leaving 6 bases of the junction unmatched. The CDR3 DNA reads TGTGCCACCAGGGGGACAGGGTATCAGCCCCAGCATTTT. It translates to CATRGTGYQPQHF.

Here the CDR3 DNA reads TGTGCCAGCTCACCGACTGGAGTGGACAGGGGGTCACCCGGGGAGCTGTTTTTT. Amino acids: CASSPTGVDRGSPGELFF. The chain links TRBV18 to TRBJ2-2; TRBD1 matches at 10 bases. Germline lookup yields CDR1 KGHSH and CDR2 LQKENI. The CDR3 consists of 18 residues. Trimming at V came to 3 bases and at J to 6 bases, leaving 13 bases not matched to a gene.

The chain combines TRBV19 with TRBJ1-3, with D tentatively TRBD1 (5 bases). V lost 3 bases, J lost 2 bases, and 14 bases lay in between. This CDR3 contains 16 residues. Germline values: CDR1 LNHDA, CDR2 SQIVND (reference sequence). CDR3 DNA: TGTGCCAGTAGTATCCGTCAGGGAAACCCTGGAAACACCATATATTTT. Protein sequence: CASSIRQGNPGNTIYF.

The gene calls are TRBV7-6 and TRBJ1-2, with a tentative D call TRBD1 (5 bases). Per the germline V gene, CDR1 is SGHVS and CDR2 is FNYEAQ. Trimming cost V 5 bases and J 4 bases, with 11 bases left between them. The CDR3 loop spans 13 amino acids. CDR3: CASSTGGTYGYTF. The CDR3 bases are TGTGCCAGCAGCACCGGGGGGACCTATGGCTACACCTTC.

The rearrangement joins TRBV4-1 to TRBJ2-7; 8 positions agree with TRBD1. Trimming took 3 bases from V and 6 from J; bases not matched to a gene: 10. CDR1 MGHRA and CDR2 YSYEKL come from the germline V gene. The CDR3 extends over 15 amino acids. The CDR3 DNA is TGCGCCAGCAGCCAGCAGACAGGGGTGTTCGGCGAGCAGTACTTC. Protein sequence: CASSQQTGVFGEQYF.

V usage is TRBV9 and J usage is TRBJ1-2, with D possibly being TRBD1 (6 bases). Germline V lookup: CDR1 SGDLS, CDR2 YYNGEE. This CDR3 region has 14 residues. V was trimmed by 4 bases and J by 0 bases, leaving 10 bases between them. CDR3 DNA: TGTGCCAGCAGCCCCACAGGGACTAACTATGGCTACACCTTC. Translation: CASSPTGTNYGYTF.

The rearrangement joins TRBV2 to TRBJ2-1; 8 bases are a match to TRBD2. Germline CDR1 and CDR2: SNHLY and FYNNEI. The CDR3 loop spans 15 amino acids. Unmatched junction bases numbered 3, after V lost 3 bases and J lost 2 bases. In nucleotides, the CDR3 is TGTGCCAGCAGTGATTCGGGGGGGGCCTACAATGAGCAGTTCTTC. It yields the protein CASSDSGGAYNEQFF.